The 8 T cell receptor beta chains below were found in one sample sequenced in a study of human T cells and chemical hapten exposure. Sequencing started from total RNA isolated from unfractionated whole blood. TCRdb reprocessed the 5' RACE reads via MiXCR and lists one record per CDR3 protein. Here the sample spans around 100,000 distinct CDR3 sequences, approximately 19% being singletons. The receptors were sampled from a human donor in good health.

About this clonotype: Germline is not matched at one junction end, which may reflect a read error. V gene TRBV12-3 or TRBV12-4 combines with J gene TRBJ2-4; a weak D match, TRBD1 (6 bases). The CDR3 is 11 amino acids. CDR3 in amino acids: CASSTGQYKDF. In nucleotides, the CDR3 is TGTGCCAGCAGTACCGGACAGTATAAGGACTTC.

V and J are TRBV6-5 and TRBJ2-2, with D unclear. V was shortened by 5 bases and J by 3 bases, with 13 bases between the two germline ends. Germline V gene data show CDR1 as MNHEY and CDR2 as SVGAGI. The CDR3 totals 15 residues. The CDR3 reads CASSPSRLHTGELFF. CDR3 bases: TGTGCCAGCAGTCCCTCTCGACTCCACACCGGGGAGCTGTTTTTT.

The V call is TRBV27, the J call TRBJ2-2; 8 bases map to TRBD2. The CDR3 covers 14 residues. CDR1 is MNHEY, CDR2 SMNVEV, per germline (reference sequence). V gave up 5 bases and J gave up 8 bases; unmatched junction bases: 7. The CDR3 sequence is CASSISGSRGELFF. DNA of the CDR3: TGTGCCAGCAGTATAAGCGGGAGTAGGGGGGAGCTGTTTTTT.

This chain joins TRBV20-1 and TRBJ2-7, with TRBD1 identical over 7 bases. This CDR3 comprises 13 residues. Germline loops: CDR1 DFQATT, CDR2 SNEGSKA (reference sequence). Trimming cost V 7 bases and J 3 bases; bases outside gene matches: 9. For the CDR3, the DNA is TGCAGTGGGGATCCCCGGGACAGCTACGAGCAGTACTTC. Its protein is CSGDPRDSYEQYF.

The chain uses TRBV4-1 and TRBJ2-7; 14 bases align to TRBD2. CDR1 and CDR2 from the germline V gene are MGHRA and YSYEKL. The CDR3 sequence is 15 residues long. The junction had 1 base not matched to a gene; V was cut back by 3 bases and J by 3 bases. The CDR3 DNA reads as TGCGCCAGCAGCCAGGGACTAGCGGGGGTCTACGAGCAGTACTTC. Translation gives CASSQGLAGVYEQYF.

The chain employs TRBV28 and TRBJ1-5; no reliable D call. V lost 2 bases to trimming and J lost 0 bases, with 11 bases between them. The CDR3 covers 16 residues. Germline CDR1 MDHEN, CDR2 SYDVKM. CDR3 coding DNA: TGTGCCAGCAGTTTAAGGGAGGGTTTTAGCAATCAGCCCCAGCATTTT. Its protein is CASSLREGFSNQPQHF.

The V call is TRBV11-2, the J call TRBJ2-6, with no clear D. The CDR3 is 14 amino acids. The germline V gene has CDR1 SGHAT and CDR2 FQNNGV. Trimming took off 3 bases at V and 3 bases at J, with 6 bases between the two ends. CDR3 sequence: CASSFEVGANVLTF. The CDR3 coding sequence is TGTGCCAGCAGCTTCGAGGTTGGGGCCAACGTCCTGACTTTC.

The chain joins TRBV28 to TRBJ2-7; 9 nucleotides match TRBD2. This CDR3 comprises 13 residues. With V trimmed by 4 bases and J by 2 bases, 0 bases remained unmatched. Germline loops: CDR1 MDHEN, CDR2 SYDVKM. CDR3 sequence: CASSSSGAYEQYF. CDR3 in DNA: TGTGCCAGCAGTTCTAGCGGGGCCTACGAGCAGTACTTC. Filled out from reference TRBV28 and TRBJ2-7, the complete variable domain reads DVKVTQSSRYLVKRTGEKVFLECVQDMDHENMFWYRQDPGLGLRLIYFSYDVKMKEKGDIPEGYSVSREKKERFSLILESASTNQTSMYLCASSSSGAYEQYFGPGTRLTVT.